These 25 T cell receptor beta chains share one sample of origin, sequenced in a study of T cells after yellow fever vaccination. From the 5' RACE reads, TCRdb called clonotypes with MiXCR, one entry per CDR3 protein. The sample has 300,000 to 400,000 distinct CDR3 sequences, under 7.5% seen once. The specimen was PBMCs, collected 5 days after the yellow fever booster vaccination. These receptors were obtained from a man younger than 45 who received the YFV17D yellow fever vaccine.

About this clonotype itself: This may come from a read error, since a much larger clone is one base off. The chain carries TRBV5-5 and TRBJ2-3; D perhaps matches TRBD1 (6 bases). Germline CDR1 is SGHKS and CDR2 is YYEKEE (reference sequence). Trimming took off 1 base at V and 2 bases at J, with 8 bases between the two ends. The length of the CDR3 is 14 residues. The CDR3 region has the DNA TGTGCCAGCAGCTTGTGGACAGTCACAGATACGCAGTATTTT. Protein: CASSLWTVTDTQYF.

CDR3 residues: CASSLSGGGQPQHF. The CDR3, as DNA: TGCGCCAGCAGCTTGTCGGGGGGGGGTCAGCCCCAGCATTTT. This rearrangement joins TRBV5-1 to TRBJ1-5, with D possibly being TRBD1 (5 bases). The CDR3 is 14 amino acids. The ends were cut back, 1 base at V and 6 bases at J, with 11 bases in the middle. CDR1 and CDR2 from the germline V gene are SGHRS and YFSETQ. The variable domain in full, with the rest retrieved from reference TRBV5-1 and TRBJ1-5, is KAGVTQTPRYLIKTRGQQVTLSCSPISGHRSVSWYQQTPGQGLQFLFEYFSETQRNKGNFPGRFSGRQFSNSRSEMNVSTLELGDSALYLCASSLSGGGQPQHFGDGTRLSIL.

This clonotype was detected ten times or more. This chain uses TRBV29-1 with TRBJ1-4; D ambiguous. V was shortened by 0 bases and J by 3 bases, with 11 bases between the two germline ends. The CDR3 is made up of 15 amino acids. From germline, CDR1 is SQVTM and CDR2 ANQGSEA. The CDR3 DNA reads TGCAGCGTTGAAGATATGGGGTCAGCTAATGAAAAACTGTTTTTT. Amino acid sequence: CSVEDMGSANEKLFF.

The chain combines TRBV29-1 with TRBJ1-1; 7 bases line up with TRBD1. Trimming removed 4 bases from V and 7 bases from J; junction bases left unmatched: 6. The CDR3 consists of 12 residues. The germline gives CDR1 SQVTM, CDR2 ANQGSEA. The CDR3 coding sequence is TGCAGCGTTGTAGAAGGGGGCATTGAAGCTTTCTTT. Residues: CSVVEGGIEAFF.

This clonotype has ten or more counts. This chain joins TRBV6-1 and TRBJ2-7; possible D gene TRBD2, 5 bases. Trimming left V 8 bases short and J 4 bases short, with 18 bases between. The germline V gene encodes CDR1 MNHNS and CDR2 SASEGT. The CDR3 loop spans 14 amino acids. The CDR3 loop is CASLARPKIYEQYF. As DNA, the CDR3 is TGTGCCAGCTTAGCGAGGCCGAAGATATACGAGCAGTACTTC.

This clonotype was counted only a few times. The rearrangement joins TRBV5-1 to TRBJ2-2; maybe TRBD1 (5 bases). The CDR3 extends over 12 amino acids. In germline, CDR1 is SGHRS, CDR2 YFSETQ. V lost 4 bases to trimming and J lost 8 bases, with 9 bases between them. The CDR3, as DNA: TGCGCCAGCAGCATCCGGACAGGGGAGCTGTTTTTT. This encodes CASSIRTGELFF. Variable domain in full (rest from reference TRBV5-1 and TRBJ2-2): KAGVTQTPRYLIKTRGQQVTLSCSPISGHRSVSWYQQTPGQGLQFLFEYFSETQRNKGNFPGRFSGRQFSNSRSEMNVSTLELGDSALYLCASSIRTGELFFGEGSRLTVL.

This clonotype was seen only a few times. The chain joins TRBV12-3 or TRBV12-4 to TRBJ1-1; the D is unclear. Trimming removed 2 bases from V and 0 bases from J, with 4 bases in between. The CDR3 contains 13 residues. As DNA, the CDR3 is TGTGCCAGCAGTTTAATCATGAACACTGAAGCTTTCTTT. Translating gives CASSLIMNTEAFF.

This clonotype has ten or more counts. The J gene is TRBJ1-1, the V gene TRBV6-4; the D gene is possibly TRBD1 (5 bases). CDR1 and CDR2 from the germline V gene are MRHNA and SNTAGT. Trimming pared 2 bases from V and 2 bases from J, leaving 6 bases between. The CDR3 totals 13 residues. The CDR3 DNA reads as TGTGCCAGCAGTGACCGGGACAACACTGAAGCTTTCTTT. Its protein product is CASSDRDNTEAFF.

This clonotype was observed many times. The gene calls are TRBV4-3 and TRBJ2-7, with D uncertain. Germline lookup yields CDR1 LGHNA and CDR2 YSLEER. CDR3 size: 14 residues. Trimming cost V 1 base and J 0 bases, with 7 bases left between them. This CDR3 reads CASSQGTRSYEQYF. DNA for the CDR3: TGCGCCAGCAGCCAAGGAACACGCTCCTACGAGCAGTACTTC.

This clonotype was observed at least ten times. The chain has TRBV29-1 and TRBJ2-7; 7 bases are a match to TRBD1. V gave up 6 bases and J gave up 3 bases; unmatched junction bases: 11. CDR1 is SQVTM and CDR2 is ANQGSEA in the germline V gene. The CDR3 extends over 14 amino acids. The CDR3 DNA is TGCAGCGTCCAACAGGGGATCGGCTTCTACGAGCAGTACTTC. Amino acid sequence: CSVQQGIGFYEQYF.

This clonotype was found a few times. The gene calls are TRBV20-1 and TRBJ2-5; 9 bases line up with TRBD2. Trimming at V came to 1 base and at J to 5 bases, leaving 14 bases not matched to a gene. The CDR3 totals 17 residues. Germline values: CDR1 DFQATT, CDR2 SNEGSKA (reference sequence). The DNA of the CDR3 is TGCAGTGCTAGAGGGGGCCTGGATAGCGGGAGTTATGAGACCCAGTACTTC. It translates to CSARGGLDSGSYETQYF.

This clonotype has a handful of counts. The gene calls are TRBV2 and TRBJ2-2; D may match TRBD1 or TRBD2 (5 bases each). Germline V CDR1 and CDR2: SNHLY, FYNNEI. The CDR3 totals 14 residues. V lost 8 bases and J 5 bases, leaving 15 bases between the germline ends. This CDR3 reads CASAGTWGTGELFF. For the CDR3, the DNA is TGTGCCAGCGCCGGGACCTGGGGGACCGGGGAGCTGTTTTTT.

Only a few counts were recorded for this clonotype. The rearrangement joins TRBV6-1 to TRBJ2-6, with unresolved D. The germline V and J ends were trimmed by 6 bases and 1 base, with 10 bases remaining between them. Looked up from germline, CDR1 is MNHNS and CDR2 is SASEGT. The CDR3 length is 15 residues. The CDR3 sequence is CASRDARSGANVLTF. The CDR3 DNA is TGTGCCAGCAGGGACGCGCGGTCTGGGGCCAACGTCCTGACTTTC.

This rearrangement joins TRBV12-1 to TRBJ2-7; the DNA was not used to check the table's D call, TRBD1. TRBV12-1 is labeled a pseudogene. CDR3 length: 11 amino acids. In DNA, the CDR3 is TGTGCCAGCAGCTTTCCGGGACACCCAGGCTTC. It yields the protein CASSFPGHPGF.

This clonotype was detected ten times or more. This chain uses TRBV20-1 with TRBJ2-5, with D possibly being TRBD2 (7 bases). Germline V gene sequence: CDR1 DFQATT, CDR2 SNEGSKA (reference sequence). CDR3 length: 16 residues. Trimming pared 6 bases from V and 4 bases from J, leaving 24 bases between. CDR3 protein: CSAPEVRGLRGETQYF. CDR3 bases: TGCAGTGCCCCTGAGGTGCGGGGGCTACGAGGAGAGACCCAGTACTTC.

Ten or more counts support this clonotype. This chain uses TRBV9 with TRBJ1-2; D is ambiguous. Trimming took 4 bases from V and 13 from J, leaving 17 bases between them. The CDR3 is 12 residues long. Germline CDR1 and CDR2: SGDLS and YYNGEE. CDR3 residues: CASSSDVGRCTF. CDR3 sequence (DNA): TGTGCCAGCAGCTCAGACGTGGGGAGGTGCACCTTC. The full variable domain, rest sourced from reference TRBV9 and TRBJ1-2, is DSGVTQTPKHLITATGQRVTLRCSPRSGDLSVYWYQQSLDQGLQFLIQYYNGEERAKGNILERFSAQQFPDLHSELNLSSLELGDSALYFCASSSDVGRCTFGSGTRLTVV.

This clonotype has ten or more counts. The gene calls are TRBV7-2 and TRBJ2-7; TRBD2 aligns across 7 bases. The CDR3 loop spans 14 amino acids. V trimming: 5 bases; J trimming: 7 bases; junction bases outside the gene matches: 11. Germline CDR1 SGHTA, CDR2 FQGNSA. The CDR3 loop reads CASSLGAGVQEQYF. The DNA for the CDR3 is TGTGCCAGCAGCCTAGGGGCGGGGGTGCAAGAGCAGTACTTC.

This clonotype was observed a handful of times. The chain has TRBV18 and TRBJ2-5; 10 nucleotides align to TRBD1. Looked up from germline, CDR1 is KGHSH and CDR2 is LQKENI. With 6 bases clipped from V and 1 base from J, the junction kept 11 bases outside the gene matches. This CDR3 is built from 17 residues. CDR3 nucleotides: TGTGCCAGCTCCCGGACATGGACAGGGGGTTTCCAAGAGACCCAGTACTTC. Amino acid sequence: CASSRTWTGGFQETQYF.

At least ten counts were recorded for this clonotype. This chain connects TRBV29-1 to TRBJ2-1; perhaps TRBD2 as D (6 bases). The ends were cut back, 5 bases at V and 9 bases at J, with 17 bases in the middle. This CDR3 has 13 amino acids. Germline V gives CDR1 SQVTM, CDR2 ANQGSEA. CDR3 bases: TGCAGCGTTCCAGGGTCCGAGGAGGGTGAGCAGTTCTTC. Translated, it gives CSVPGSEEGEQFF.

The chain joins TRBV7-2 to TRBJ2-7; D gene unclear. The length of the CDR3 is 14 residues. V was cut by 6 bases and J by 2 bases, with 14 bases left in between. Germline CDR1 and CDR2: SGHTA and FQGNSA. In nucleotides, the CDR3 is TGTGCCAGCAGAGGGCAGACCGGACCCTACGAGCAGTACTTC. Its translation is CASRGQTGPYEQYF.

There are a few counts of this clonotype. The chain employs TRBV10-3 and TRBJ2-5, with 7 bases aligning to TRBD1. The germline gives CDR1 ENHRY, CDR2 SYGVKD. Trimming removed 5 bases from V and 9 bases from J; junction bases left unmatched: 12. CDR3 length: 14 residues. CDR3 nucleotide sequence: TGTGCCATCAGTCCCCAAGGGACAGTTATGGCCCAGTACTTC. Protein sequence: CAISPQGTVMAQYF.

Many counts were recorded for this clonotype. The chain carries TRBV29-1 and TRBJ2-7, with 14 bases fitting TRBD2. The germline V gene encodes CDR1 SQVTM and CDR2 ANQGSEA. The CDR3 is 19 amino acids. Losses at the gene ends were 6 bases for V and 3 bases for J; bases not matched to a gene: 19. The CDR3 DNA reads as TGCAGCGTCTGGGGAGGGGGGACTAGCGGGAGCCCCATAGACTACGAGCAGTACTTC. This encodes CSVWGGGTSGSPIDYEQYF.

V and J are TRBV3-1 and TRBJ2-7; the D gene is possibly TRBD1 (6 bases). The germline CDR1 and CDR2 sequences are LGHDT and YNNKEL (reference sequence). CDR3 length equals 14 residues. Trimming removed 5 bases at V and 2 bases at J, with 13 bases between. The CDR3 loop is CASSYRDKAYEQYF. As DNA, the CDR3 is TGTGCCAGCAGCTACCGGGACAAGGCCTACGAGCAGTACTTC.

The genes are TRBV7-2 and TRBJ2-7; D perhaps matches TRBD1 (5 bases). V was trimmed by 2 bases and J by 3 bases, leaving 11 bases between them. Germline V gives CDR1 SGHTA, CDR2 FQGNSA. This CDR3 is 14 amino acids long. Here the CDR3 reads CASSLNGQGYEQYF. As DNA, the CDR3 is TGTGCCAGCAGCTTAAATGGCCAGGGCTACGAGCAGTACTTC.

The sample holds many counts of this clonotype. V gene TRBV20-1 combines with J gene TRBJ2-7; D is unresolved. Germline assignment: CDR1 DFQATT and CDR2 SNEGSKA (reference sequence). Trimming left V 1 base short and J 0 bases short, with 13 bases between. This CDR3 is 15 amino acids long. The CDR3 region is CSARGVQELSYEQYF. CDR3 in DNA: TGCAGTGCTAGAGGGGTCCAGGAACTCTCCTACGAGCAGTACTTC.